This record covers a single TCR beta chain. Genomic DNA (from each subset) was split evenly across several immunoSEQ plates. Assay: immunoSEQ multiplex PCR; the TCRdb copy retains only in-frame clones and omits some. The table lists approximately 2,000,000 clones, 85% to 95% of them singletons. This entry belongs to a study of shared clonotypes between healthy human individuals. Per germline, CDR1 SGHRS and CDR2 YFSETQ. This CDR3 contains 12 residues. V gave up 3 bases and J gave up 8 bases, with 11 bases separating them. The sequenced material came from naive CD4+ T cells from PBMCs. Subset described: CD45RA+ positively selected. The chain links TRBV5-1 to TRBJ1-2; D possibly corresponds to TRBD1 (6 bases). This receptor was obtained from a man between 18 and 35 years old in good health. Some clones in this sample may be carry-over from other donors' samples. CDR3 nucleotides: TGCGCCAGCAGCTCTGCAGGGGAGGGCTACACCTTC. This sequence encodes CASSSAGEGYTF.